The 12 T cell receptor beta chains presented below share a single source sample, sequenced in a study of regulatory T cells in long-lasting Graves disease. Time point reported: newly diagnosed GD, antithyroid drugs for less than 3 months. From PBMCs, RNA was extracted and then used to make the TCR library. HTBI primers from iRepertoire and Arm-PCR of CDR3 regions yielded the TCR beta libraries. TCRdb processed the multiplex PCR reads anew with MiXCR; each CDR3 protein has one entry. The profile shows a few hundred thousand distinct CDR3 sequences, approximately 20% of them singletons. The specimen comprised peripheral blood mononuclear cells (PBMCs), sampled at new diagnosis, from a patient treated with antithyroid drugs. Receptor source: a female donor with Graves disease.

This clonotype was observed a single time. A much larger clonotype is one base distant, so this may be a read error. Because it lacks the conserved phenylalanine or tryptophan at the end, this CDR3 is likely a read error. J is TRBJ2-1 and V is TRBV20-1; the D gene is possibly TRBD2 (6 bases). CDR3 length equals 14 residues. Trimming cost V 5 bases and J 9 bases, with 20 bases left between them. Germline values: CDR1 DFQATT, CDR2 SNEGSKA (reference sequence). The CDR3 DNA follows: TGCAGTGCTTTGCTTGGCGGGATCTCACGTGAGCAGTTCGTC. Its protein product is CSALLGGISREQFV.

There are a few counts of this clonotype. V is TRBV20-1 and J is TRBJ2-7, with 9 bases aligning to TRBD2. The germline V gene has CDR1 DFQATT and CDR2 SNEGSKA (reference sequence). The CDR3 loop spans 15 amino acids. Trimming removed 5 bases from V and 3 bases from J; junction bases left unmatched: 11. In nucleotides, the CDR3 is TGCAGTGCTTTCGATTCCCTAGCGGGAAACTACGAGCAGTACTTC. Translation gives CSAFDSLAGNYEQYF.

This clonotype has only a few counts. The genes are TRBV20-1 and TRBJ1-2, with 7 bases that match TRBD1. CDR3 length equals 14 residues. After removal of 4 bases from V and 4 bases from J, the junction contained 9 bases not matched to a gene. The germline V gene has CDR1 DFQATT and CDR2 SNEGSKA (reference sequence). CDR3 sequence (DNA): TGCAGTGCTACGCAGGGACAGTATGGCTATGGCTACACCTTC. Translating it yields CSATQGQYGYGYTF.

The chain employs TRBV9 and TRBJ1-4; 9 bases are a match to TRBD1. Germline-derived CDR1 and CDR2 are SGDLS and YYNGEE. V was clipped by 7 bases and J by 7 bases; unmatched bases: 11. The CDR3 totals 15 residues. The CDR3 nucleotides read TGTGCCAGCGGGCGAGGGACAGGGAATAGTGAAAAACTGTTTTTT. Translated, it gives CASGRGTGNSEKLFF. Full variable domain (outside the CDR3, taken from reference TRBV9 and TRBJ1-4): DSGVTQTPKHLITATGQRVTLRCSPRSGDLSVYWYQQSLDQGLQFLIQYYNGEERAKGNILERFSAQQFPDLHSELNLSSLELGDSALYFCASGRGTGNSEKLFFGSGTQLSVL.

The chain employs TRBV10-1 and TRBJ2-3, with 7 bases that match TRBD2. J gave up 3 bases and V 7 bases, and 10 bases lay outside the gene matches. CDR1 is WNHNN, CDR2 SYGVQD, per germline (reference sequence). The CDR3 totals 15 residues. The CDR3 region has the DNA TGCGCCAGCACCGCCGGTTTTAGCGGGACAGATACGCAGTATTTT. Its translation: CASTAGFSGTDTQYF.

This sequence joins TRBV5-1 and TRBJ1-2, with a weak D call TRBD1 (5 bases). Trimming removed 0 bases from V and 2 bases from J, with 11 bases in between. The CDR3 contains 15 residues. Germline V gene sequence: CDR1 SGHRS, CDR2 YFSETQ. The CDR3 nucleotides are TGCGCCAGCAGCTTGGAGGGGCAGAACAACTATGGCTACACCTTC. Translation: CASSLEGQNNYGYTF.

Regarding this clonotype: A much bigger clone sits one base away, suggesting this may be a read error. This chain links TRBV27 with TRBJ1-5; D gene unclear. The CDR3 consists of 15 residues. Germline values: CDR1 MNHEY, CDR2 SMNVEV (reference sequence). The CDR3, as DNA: TGTGCCAGCAGTCCCCTAGGGCACGACTATCAGCCCCAGCGTTTT. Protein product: CASSPLGHDYQPQRF.

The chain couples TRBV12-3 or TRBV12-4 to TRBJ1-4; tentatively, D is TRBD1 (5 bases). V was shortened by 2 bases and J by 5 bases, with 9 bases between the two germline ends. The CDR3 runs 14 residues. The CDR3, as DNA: TGTGCCAGCAGTTTATCGGGGGGAAATGAAAAACTGTTTTTT. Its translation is CASSLSGGNEKLFF.

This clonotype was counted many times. This CDR3 reads CASSTREGSYEQYF. In nucleotides, the CDR3 is TGTGCCAGCAGCACCCGGGAGGGGAGCTACGAGCAGTACTTC. The V gene is TRBV11-3, the J gene TRBJ2-7; 8 bases fit TRBD2. CDR3 size: 14 residues. The V gene end was trimmed by 5 bases and the J gene end by 3 bases; junction bases not matched to a gene: 6. Per the germline V gene, CDR1 is SGHNT and CDR2 is YENEEA. The full variable domain, completed using reference TRBV11-3 and TRBJ2-7, is EAGVVQSPRYKIIEKKQPVAFWCNPISGHNTLYWYLQNLGQGPELLIRYENEEAVDDSQLPKDRFSAERLKGVDSTLKIQPAELGDSAVYLCASSTREGSYEQYFGPGTRLTVT.

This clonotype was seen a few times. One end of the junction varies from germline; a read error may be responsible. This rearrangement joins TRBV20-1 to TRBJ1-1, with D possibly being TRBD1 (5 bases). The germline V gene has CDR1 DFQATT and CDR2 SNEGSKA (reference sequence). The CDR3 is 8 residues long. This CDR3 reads CSATGALF. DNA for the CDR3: TGCAGTGCAACAGGCGCTCTCTTT.

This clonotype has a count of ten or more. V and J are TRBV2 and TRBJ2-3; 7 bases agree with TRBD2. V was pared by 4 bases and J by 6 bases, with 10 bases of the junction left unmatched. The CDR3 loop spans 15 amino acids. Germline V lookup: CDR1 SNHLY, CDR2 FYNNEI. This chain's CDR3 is CASSGIAGDADTQYF. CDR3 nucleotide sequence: TGTGCCAGCAGTGGGATTGCGGGAGATGCCGATACGCAGTATTTT.

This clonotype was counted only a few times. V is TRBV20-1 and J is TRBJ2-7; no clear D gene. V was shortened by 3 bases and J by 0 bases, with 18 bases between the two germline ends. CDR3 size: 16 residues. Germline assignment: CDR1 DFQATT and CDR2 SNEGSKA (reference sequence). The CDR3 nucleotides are TGCAGTGCTAGTCGGACGGTTCACTCAAGCTCCTACGAGCAGTACTTC. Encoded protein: CSASRTVHSSSYEQYF.